This T cell receptor beta chain was captured in a study of T cell responses to AZD1222 COVID-19 vaccine. Produced via immunoSEQ multiplex PCR; TCRdb's table is partial and in-frame only. The sample lists 95,000 to 150,000 clones; roughly 92% were seen once. Germline CDR1 is SNHLY and CDR2 is FYNNEI. With 0 bases removed from V and 10 bases from J, the gap between germline ends came to 13 bases. The CDR3 has 15 residues. Sample: peripheral blood, taken on day 0 of AZD1222 vaccination. V usage is TRBV2 and J usage is TRBJ1-6; D perhaps matches TRBD1 (5 bases). The receptor was isolated from an adult in good health. The CDR3 is CASSEAGQGRSPLHF. Here the CDR3 DNA reads TGTGCCAGCAGTGAAGCCGGCCAGGGACGATCACCCCTCCACTTT.